This is a list of T cell receptor beta chains from one sample in a study of identical twins. TCRdb ran MiXCR on the 5' RACE reads and lists one entry per CDR3 protein. The sample lists 650,000 to 800,000 distinct CDR3 sequences, 8.5% to 9.5% occurring once. These sequences were also reported in another study, on yellow fever vaccine responses in identical twins.

The sample was PBMCs. These receptors all stem from a woman aged 18-35 years in good health. The CDR3 runs from the conserved cysteine through the conserved F or W. The D gene is left open where the match is weak. Not all rows give a size; the values are once, few, many and, for expanded clones, a class.

D gene | J gene | clone size | V gene | CDR3 DNA | CDR3 protein
TRBD2 | TRBJ2-7 | few | TRBV20-1 | TGCAGTGCTCCAGGACTAGCGGGAAATAACGAGCAGTACTTC | CSAPGLAGNNEQYF
TRBD1 | TRBJ2-3 | few | TRBV18 | TGTGCCAGCTCACCACTGCGGGACAGGGGGCCAGATACGCAGTATTTT | CASSPLRDRGPDTQYF
NA | TRBJ1-1 | few | TRBV6-1 | TGTGCCAGCAGTGCGGGGTGGGGGACTAACACTGAAGCTTTCTTT | CASSAGWGTNTEAFF
NA | TRBJ1-4 | many | TRBV11-2 | TGTGCCAGCAGCAGGGACGGAAGAAATGAAAAACTGTTTTTT | CASSRDGRNEKLFF
TRBD1 | TRBJ2-2 | few | TRBV6-2/TRBV6-3 | TGTGCCAGCAGTTGGGACAGAACCGGGGAGCTGTTTTTT | CASSWDRTGELFF
TRBD1 | TRBJ2-7 | NA | TRBV29-1 | TGCAGCGCCACGGACAGGTACTCCTACGAGCAGTACTTC | CSATDRYSYEQYF
TRBD2 | TRBJ2-3 | once | TRBV20-1 | TGCAGTGCTAGAGAGTGGGGACTAGGGGGGCCGGATACGCAGTATTTT | CSAREWGLGGPDTQYF
NA | TRBJ1-1 | few | TRBV7-9 | TGTGCCAGCAGCGAAACGGGTCGTGAAGCTTTCTTT | CASSETGREAFF
NA | TRBJ2-1 | many | TRBV24-1 | TGTGCCACCAGTGGGACCGGGACATTCTATAATGAGCAGTTCTTC | CATSGTGTFYNEQFF
TRBD1 | TRBJ1-5 | few | TRBV6-1 | TGTGCCAGCAGACTAGCACAGGGGATAAATCAGCCCCAGCATTTT | CASRLAQGINQPQHF
NA | TRBJ2-2 | many | TRBV6-1 | TGTGCCAGCAGTGTTAGCGGCCCAAACACCGGGGAGCTGTTTTTT | CASSVSGPNTGELFF
NA | TRBJ2-2 | few | TRBV4-1 | TGCGCCAGCAGCCATCCCCAAAGTGGGAGGAACACCGGGGAGCTGTTTTTT | CASSHPQSGRNTGELFF
TRBD2 | TRBJ2-2 | few | TRBV28 | TGTGCCAGCAGCACCCCTAGCGGGGGGTTCATCGGGGAGCTGTTTTTT | CASSTPSGGFIGELFF
NA | TRBJ2-3 | few | TRBV21-1 | TGTGCCAGCAGCAAAGGAGCGGGGGTCACAGATACGCAGTATTTT | CASSKGAGVTDTQYF
TRBD1 | TRBJ1-5 | many | TRBV7-9 | TGTGCCAGCAGCCCAGGTGCAGGGGGTCAGCCCCAGCATTTT | CASSPGAGGQPQHF
TRBD1 | TRBJ2-7 | NA | TRBV5-1 | TGCGCCAGCAGCTCTCAGGGGGTCCCGTCCTACGAGCAGTACTTC | CASSSQGVPSYEQYF
NA | TRBJ2-1 | NA | TRBV29-1 | TGCAGCGTTGTATGGGGGTTGAATGAGCTGTTCTTC | CSVVWGLNELFF
TRBD2 | TRBJ2-7 | few | TRBV7-2 | TGTGCCAGCAGCCCCGGGACTAGCGGGGGCTTCTCCTACGAGCAGTACTTC | CASSPGTSGGFSYEQYF
TRBD2 | TRBJ2-4 | NA | TRBV9 | TGTGCCAGCAGCAGCGCGGGGGACGGACAAAACATTCAGTACTTC | CASSSAGDGQNIQYF
NA | TRBJ2-3 | many | TRBV5-6 | TGTGCCAGCAGCGGTGCCCTACAGGGGCGCGGGGGAGATACGCAGTATTTT | CASSGALQGRGGDTQYF
NA | TRBJ2-7 | NA | TRBV2 | TGTGCCAGCAAATCGGACCGACTAAACTACGAGCAGTACTTC | CASKSDRLNYEQYF
NA | TRBJ2-7 | few | TRBV19 | TGTGCCAGTAGTTACGACCGAGGATCCTACGAGCAGTACTTC | CASSYDRGSYEQYF
TRBD1 | TRBJ1-2 | many | TRBV27 | TGTGCCAGCAGTTTAGGAGGGGGCCATGGCTACACCTTC | CASSLGGGHGYTF
NA | TRBJ1-1 | NA | TRBV16 | TGTGCCAGCACCCCCCTTGAGCCGGGGAGGACTGAAGCTTTCTTT | CASTPLEPGRTEAFF
NA | TRBJ2-7 | few | TRBV18 | TGTGCCAGCTCACACTCCCCTACCTACGAGCAGTACTTC | CASSHSPTYEQYF
TRBD2 | TRBJ2-1 | few | TRBV24-1 | TGTGCCACCAGTGACCCTGGGAGTAGCGGGGACAATGAGCAGTTCTTC | CATSDPGSSGDNEQFF
NA | TRBJ2-7 | many | TRBV20-1 | TGCAGTGCTAGATACGCGCACTCCTACGAGCAGTACTTC | CSARYAHSYEQYF
NA | TRBJ1-1 | many | TRBV14 | TGTGCCAGCAGCCAGAGGAACAGGCTTGAGGCTTTCTTT | CASSQRNRLEAFF
TRBD2 | TRBJ2-5 | many | TRBV5-1 | TGCGCCAGCAGACGTTCACTAGCGGGGCAAGAGACCCAGTACTTC | CASRRSLAGQETQYF
NA | TRBJ2-5 | NA | TRBV12-3/TRBV12-4 | TGTGCCAGCAGTTTTTCCGTGCCAGAGACCCAGTACTTC | CASSFSVPETQYF
NA | TRBJ2-7 | NA | TRBV29-1 | TGCAGCGTAGAAACCCTAACAGGGTCCTACGAGCAGTACTTC | CSVETLTGSYEQYF
TRBD1 | TRBJ2-1 | NA | TRBV5-1 | TGCGCCAGCAGCTGGACAGGGGAGGTGCATGAGCAGTTCTTC | CASSWTGEVHEQFF
NA | TRBJ2-1 | few | TRBV7-9 | TGTGCCAGCAGCTTTTCAACTAGTACGGATGAGCAGTTCTTC | CASSFSTSTDEQFF
TRBD2 | TRBJ2-3 | few | TRBV2 | TGTGCCAGCAGTCGAGGACTAGCGGGATCTACGACAGATACGCAGTATTTT | CASSRGLAGSTTDTQYF
TRBD1 | TRBJ2-1 | NA | TRBV20-1 | TGCAGTGCTAGACACTCCGGGACAGGGTACAATGAGCAGTTCTTC | CSARHSGTGYNEQFF
NA | TRBJ2-1 | NA | TRBV15 | TGTGCCACCGCGGAGGGGGTTTACAATGAGCAGTTCTTC | CATAEGVYNEQFF
NA | TRBJ2-5 | NA | TRBV5-1 | TGCGCCAGCAGCTTTACAGGCCTCCAGGAGACCCAGTACTTC | CASSFTGLQETQYF
NA | TRBJ2-5 | NA | TRBV9 | TGTGCCAGCAGCGTAGGTGTCTATCCAGAGACCCAGTACTTC | CASSVGVYPETQYF
TRBD2 | TRBJ2-1 | NA | TRBV10-3 | TGTGCCATCAGTCAACTAGCGGGGGGGCCAAGTGAGCAGTTCTTC | CAISQLAGGPSEQFF
TRBD2 | TRBJ2-3 | few | TRBV5-4 | TGTGCCAGCAGCTTGGCCAGCGGGGGGGCCACAGATACGCAGTATTTT | CASSLASGGATDTQYF
NA | TRBJ1-1 | NA | TRBV24-1 | TGTGCCACCAGTGATATCACAGGGCAGGCTTTCTTT | CATSDITGQAFF
NA | TRBJ2-5 | few | TRBV2 | TGTGTCCTCGTGGCGGGGGCCGACCAAGAGACCCAGTACTTC | CVLVAGADQETQYF
TRBD1 | TRBJ1-2 | NA | TRBV7-9 | TGTGCCAGCAGCAAAGGACAGGGGATTCACGGCTACACCTTC | CASSKGQGIHGYTF